The text below deals with one T cell receptor (beta chain). Germline V CDR1 and CDR2: SGHVS, FQNEAQ. The CDR3 consists of 13 residues. Trimming pared 7 bases from V and 1 base from J, leaving 10 bases between. This entry belongs to a study of sequential checkpoint blockade in melanoma. In the study overall: Arm A got nivolumab then ipilimumab; arm B the reverse, 1:1.

This table comes from immunoSEQ multiplex PCR, and its TCRdb copy is limited to in-frame clones, with some not included. The repertoire holds approximately 17,000 clones, with around 92% as singletons. Treatment of the sample: randomized to nivolumab then ipilimumab (arm A) or the reverse (arm B). Sorted cells were live CD3+CD8+, lacking CD19 and CD56, from PBMCs. The sequence derives from a human donor with melanoma. The sequences come from CD8+ T cells sorted from blood (inferred from file names), collected from a patient given nivolumab and ipilimumab in sequence. V is TRBV7-8 and J is TRBJ1-1; a weak D match, TRBD1 (5 bases). CDR3 coding DNA: TGTGCCAGCACTGCCGGGGGGAACACTGAAGCTTTCTTT. This translates into CASTAGGNTEAFF.